These 16 T cell receptor beta chains share one sample of origin, sequenced in a study of blood T cell repertoires in COVID-19. Here immunoSEQ multiplex PCR was the method, and the copy in TCRdb shows in-frame clones only, minus some. This sample has about 130,000 clones; around nine tenths occur once, and the top ten carry about 1%. Source material: peripheral blood. These receptors were collected from a woman older than 75 with acute or convalescent COVID-19.

The chain carries TRBV5-4 and TRBJ2-3; 9 nucleotides align to TRBD2. V shed 2 bases, J shed 5 bases, and the junction held 9 bases outside the gene matches. Germline CDR1 is SGHNT and CDR2 is YYREEE (reference sequence). CDR3 length equals 16 residues. In nucleotides, the CDR3 is TGTGCCAGCAGCTTCGGTCTAGCGGGGCAGGGAGATACGCAGTATTTT. It yields the protein CASSFGLAGQGDTQYF.

The chain joins TRBV6-2 or TRBV6-3 to TRBJ1-1; D may be TRBD1 (5 bases). Germline CDR1 reads MNHEY; CDR2 reads SVGEGT. V lost 6 bases to trimming and J lost 0 bases, with 11 bases between them. The CDR3 totals 14 residues. The DNA for the CDR3 is TGTGCCAGCAGCTCAAGGGGTATGAACACTGAAGCTTTCTTT. As protein: CASSSRGMNTEAFF.

The chain carries TRBV6-5 and TRBJ1-1, with a tentative D call TRBD1 (5 bases). The germline gives CDR1 MNHEY, CDR2 SVGAGI. This CDR3 comprises 13 residues. The V end was cut by 4 bases, the J end by 4 bases, with 10 bases between. The CDR3 DNA is TGTGCCAGCAGTTTTGACAGACGCACTGAAGCTTTCTTT. It yields the protein CASSFDRRTEAFF.

The CDR3 bases are TGTGCCAGCAGCCAAGATGGGGAGGGGACGAGACACACAGATACGCAGTATTTT. Its translation: CASSQDGEGTRHTDTQYF. The chain combines TRBV3-1 (or the pseudogene TRBV3-2) with TRBJ2-3; 7 bases line up with TRBD2. The germline V gene has CDR1 LGHDT and CDR2 YNNKEL (reference sequence). There are 18 residues in the CDR3. Germline trimming cut 0 bases from V and 2 bases from J; bases unmatched to any gene: 11.

The chain combines TRBV27 with TRBJ1-4; possible D gene TRBD1, 6 bases. Looked up from germline, CDR1 is MNHEY and CDR2 is SMNVEV (reference sequence). The CDR3 is made up of 15 amino acids. Trimming took 6 bases from V and 5 from J, leaving 16 bases between them. The CDR3 DNA follows: TGTGCCAGCAGGTACCGGGACATATCGAATGAAAAACTGTTTTTT. Amino acids: CASRYRDISNEKLFF.

The rearrangement joins TRBV5-1 to TRBJ2-7; perhaps TRBD1 as D (5 bases). Trimming removed 0 bases at V and 7 bases at J, with 17 bases between. The length of the CDR3 is 15 residues. In germline, CDR1 is SGHRS, CDR2 YFSETQ. The CDR3 sequence: CASSLGGALTLEQYF. The CDR3 coding sequence is TGCGCCAGCAGCTTGGGTGGGGCCCTGACGTTGGAGCAGTACTTC.

The V and J genes are TRBV3-1 (or the pseudogene TRBV3-2) and TRBJ2-1, with D maybe TRBD1 (6 bases). The germline V gene encodes CDR1 LGHDT and CDR2 YNNKEL (reference sequence). Trimming removed 1 base at V and 7 bases at J, with 20 bases between. The CDR3 is 17 amino acids. The CDR3 sequence: CASSQVGGRSKWNEQFF. Here the CDR3 DNA reads TGTGCCAGCAGCCAAGTTGGGGGCAGGTCTAAATGGAATGAGCAGTTCTTC.

The chain employs TRBV5-5 and TRBJ2-7; perhaps TRBD2 as D (5 bases). Germline V CDR1 and CDR2: SGHKS, YYEKEE (reference sequence). The CDR3 consists of 12 residues. Trimming pared 2 bases from V and 3 bases from J, leaving 6 bases between. The CDR3: CASSFEGYEQYF. In nucleotides, the CDR3 is TGTGCCAGCAGCTTCGAGGGCTACGAGCAGTACTTC.

The chain combines TRBV27 with TRBJ2-7; 7 bases map to TRBD2. Germline V lookup: CDR1 MNHEY, CDR2 SMNVEV (reference sequence). The CDR3 loop spans 14 amino acids. Losses at the gene ends were 6 bases for V and 2 bases for J; bases not matched to a gene: 7. CDR3 DNA: TGTGCCAGCAGGTTCCACAGCGGGACCTACGAGCAGTACTTC. Translating gives CASRFHSGTYEQYF.

There are a few counts of this clone. The V and J genes are TRBV7-9 and TRBJ1-5; D is possibly TRBD1 (5 bases). Germline CDR1 and CDR2: SEHNR and FQNEAQ (reference sequence). V lost 5 bases, J lost 2 bases, and 19 bases lay in between. The CDR3 is 17 amino acids. CDR3 in DNA: TGTGCCAGCAGCCGAACGGGTGCAGGGTTTGGCAATCAGCCCCAGCATTTT. This sequence encodes CASSRTGAGFGNQPQHF.

The rearrangement joins TRBV6-6 to TRBJ2-2; D possibly corresponds to TRBD2 (6 bases). V shed 2 bases and J shed 7 bases, with 14 bases lying between them. From germline, CDR1 is MNHNY and CDR2 SVGAGI (reference sequence). The CDR3 totals 15 residues. The CDR3 spells CASSYRQGGVGELFF. CDR3 DNA: TGTGCCAGCAGTTACCGGCAGGGAGGTGTCGGGGAGCTGTTTTTT.

Of note for this clone: Other nucleotide sequences in the sample specify the same CDR3. The rearrangement links TRBV18 to TRBJ2-2, with D maybe TRBD1 (6 bases). This CDR3 comprises 13 residues. V shed 1 base and J shed 6 bases, with 6 bases lying between them. Germline lookup yields CDR1 KGHSH and CDR2 LQKENI. The CDR3: CASSPQGAGELFF. CDR3 DNA sequence: TGTGCCAGCTCACCACAGGGGGCCGGGGAGCTGTTTTTT.

The chain carries TRBV7-6 and TRBJ2-7; 14 positions match TRBD2. V dropped 5 bases and J dropped 5; count of bases not matched to a gene: 8. The CDR3 length is 16 residues. CDR1 SGHVS and CDR2 FNYEAQ come from the germline V gene. CDR3 amino acids: CASSLAPGLAGDEQYF. Here the CDR3 DNA reads TGTGCCAGCAGCCTCGCACCGGGACTAGCGGGGGACGAGCAGTACTTC.

The rearrangement uses TRBV7-9 and TRBJ2-5; weak D call: TRBD1 (5 bases). CDR1 SEHNR and CDR2 FQNEAQ come from the germline V gene (reference sequence). The CDR3 sequence is 14 residues long. Between the trimmed V and J ends, which lost 0 bases and 5 bases, there was a span of 10 bases. CDR3 region: CASSLAGYRETQYF. Here the CDR3 DNA reads TGTGCCAGCAGCTTAGCAGGATACAGGGAGACCCAGTACTTC.

The chain couples TRBV9 to TRBJ2-5; TRBD2 matches at 7 bases. With V trimmed by 0 bases and J by 1 base, 6 bases remained unmatched. Germline-derived CDR1 and CDR2 are SGDLS and YYNGEE. The CDR3 is 16 residues long. CDR3 sequence reads: CASSVGEAGLQETQYF. The CDR3 DNA follows: TGTGCCAGCAGCGTAGGAGAAGCGGGGCTCCAAGAGACCCAGTACTTC.

V usage is TRBV19 and J usage is TRBJ1-5, with TRBD1 identical over 10 bases. This CDR3 is built from 16 residues. Germline CDR1 reads LNHDA; CDR2 reads SQIVND (reference sequence). With 6 bases clipped from V and 0 bases from J, the junction kept 5 bases outside the gene matches. This CDR3 reads CASRGQGGYSNQPQHF. CDR3 DNA sequence: TGTGCCAGTAGAGGACAGGGGGGTTATAGCAATCAGCCCCAGCATTTT.